These 2 T cell receptor beta chains were all obtained from the same sample, sequenced in a study of blood T cell repertoires in COVID-19. The table came from immunoSEQ multiplex PCR; TCRdb's copy has only in-frame clones and leaves some out. Found here are some 200,000 clones, more than 75% of them singletons; the top ten hold around 7%. The sequenced material came from PBMCs or T cells enriched from blood (not recorded which). Receptor source: a man aged 25 to 45 in a cohort exposed to, infected with or recovered from COVID-19 (not recorded which).

The gene calls are TRBV5-1 and TRBJ2-1; tentative D call: TRBD2 (6 bases). The CDR3 consists of 15 residues. The V and J ends lost 0 bases and 2 bases respectively, with 9 bases between them. CDR1 and CDR2 (germline): SGHRS, YFSETQ. In DNA, the CDR3 is TGCGCCAGCAGCTTGGTGGGGACTGCCTACAATGAGCAGTTCTTC. Its translation: CASSLVGTAYNEQFF.

V is TRBV12-3 or TRBV12-4 and J is TRBJ2-7, with 8 bases identical to TRBD1. The CDR3 spans 13 residues. The J segment lost 2 bases and the V segment lost 5 bases, leaving 2 bases of the junction unmatched. The CDR3 loop is CASSRTGTYEQYF. As DNA, the CDR3 is TGTGCCAGCAGTAGGACAGGGACCTACGAGCAGTACTTC.